The T cell receptor (beta chain) under discussion was sequenced for a study of vaccination effects on CD4 cells after COVID-19. Study details: Samples were taken post-vaccine, and their median timing was 72 days after the second dose. Regarding the study as a whole: Late in the post-vaccination period, infection-induced and vaccine-induced clones underwent marked clonal contraction.

The CDR3 sequence is 14 residues long. Germline V gene sequence: CDR1 MNHEY, CDR2 SMNVEV (reference sequence). With 3 bases removed from V and 5 bases from J, the gap between germline ends came to 11 bases. Comment on this clone: Its specificity is unknown.

Scientists isolated CD4+ T cells after a roughly ten-day culture period ended. It was two doses of either the BNT162b2 or mRNA-1273 vaccine that participants received. Libraries were prepared by immunoSEQ multiplex PCR; TCRdb keeps only in-frame clonotypes and omits some of them. The table includes over 9,000 clones, under 80% detected once. Here the sequenced sample was CD4+ T cells from PBMCs cultured without peptide, taken after COVID-19 vaccination. The clonotype comes from a human donor who received a COVID-19 vaccine. V gene TRBV27 combines with J gene TRBJ1-5; the D is unclear. CDR3 loop: CASSFVRTDQPQHF. In DNA, the CDR3 is TGTGCCAGCAGTTTTGTCAGGACGGATCAGCCCCAGCATTTT.